A selection of T cell receptor beta chains follows, all from one sample in a study of blood T cell repertoires in COVID-19. Method: immunoSEQ multiplex PCR; TCRdb's copy keeps in-frame clones and lacks some. This sample has 210,000 or so clones, with around four fifths found just once. Source material: peripheral blood. These TCRs come from a woman aged 80 or older with active or convalescent COVID-19. Each CDR3 is given with its conserved first and last residue. The D gene is left open where the match is weak. Clone size is shown for a subset of rows, as once, few, many or a class of expanded clone.

abundance: -
v_gene: TRBV7-2
j_gene: TRBJ1-6
d_gene: -
CDR3nt: TGTGCCAGCAGCTTAGGTCAGGTTCCACCCCTCCACTTT
CDR3aa: CASSLGQVPPLHF

abundance: -
v_gene: TRBV9
j_gene: TRBJ2-1
d_gene: TRBD2
CDR3nt: TGTGCCAGCAGCAATAGGACTAGCGGGAGGGATGGGGAGCAGTTCTTC
CDR3aa: CASSNRTSGRDGEQFF

abundance: -
v_gene: TRBV2
j_gene: TRBJ2-3
d_gene: -
CDR3nt: TGTGCCAGCAGGGCCCACGACAGTCTTCTGGGAGATACGCAGTATTTT
CDR3aa: CASRAHDSLLGDTQYF

abundance: -
v_gene: TRBV5-1
j_gene: TRBJ1-1
d_gene: -
CDR3nt: TGCGCCAGCAGCTTGTGGCAGAACACTGAAGCTTTCTTT
CDR3aa: CASSLWQNTEAFF

abundance: -
v_gene: TRBV29-1
j_gene: TRBJ2-1
d_gene: TRBD1
CDR3nt: TGCAGCGTTGAAGGTACCGGGACAGGGTCGAGCTCCTACAATGAGCAGTTCTTC
CDR3aa: CSVEGTGTGSSSYNEQFF

abundance: -
v_gene: TRBV7-9
j_gene: TRBJ2-3
d_gene: TRBD2
CDR3nt: TGTGCCAGCAGCTTAACGACTAGCGGGAACCAAGATACGCAGTATTTT
CDR3aa: CASSLTTSGNQDTQYF

abundance: -
v_gene: TRBV11-3
j_gene: TRBJ2-5
d_gene: -
CDR3nt: TGTGCCAGCAGCTTCGGGGAGACCCAGTACTTC
CDR3aa: CASSFGETQYF

abundance: once
v_gene: TRBV10-3
j_gene: TRBJ2-7
d_gene: TRBD1
CDR3nt: TGTGCCACGAGACAGGGGCCAAAAAACTCCTACGAGCAGTACTTC
CDR3aa: CATRQGPKNSYEQYF

abundance: -
v_gene: TRBV9
j_gene: TRBJ2-7
d_gene: -
CDR3nt: TGTGCCAGCAGCGCTGGGGAGACAGGCCCCTACGAGCAGTACTTC
CDR3aa: CASSAGETGPYEQYF

abundance: -
v_gene: TRBV5-6
j_gene: TRBJ2-3
d_gene: TRBD2
CDR3nt: TGTGCCAGCAGCTTGGAGCTAGCGGGAGGGCCAAACACAGATACGCAGTATTTT
CDR3aa: CASSLELAGGPNTDTQYF

abundance: -
v_gene: TRBV2
j_gene: TRBJ1-5
d_gene: TRBD1
CDR3nt: TGTGCCAGCAGTGGAGGGACAGGGGTCCCTCAGCCCCAGCATTTT
CDR3aa: CASSGGTGVPQPQHF

abundance: -
v_gene: TRBV11-1
j_gene: TRBJ2-5
d_gene: TRBD1
CDR3nt: TGTGCCAGCAGCTCGACAGGGCGGGAGACCCAGTACTTC
CDR3aa: CASSSTGRETQYF

abundance: -
v_gene: TRBV12-3/TRBV12-4
j_gene: TRBJ2-1
d_gene: -
CDR3nt: TGTGCCAGCAGTTTATGGGCTAACAATGAGCAGTTCTTC
CDR3aa: CASSLWANNEQFF

abundance: once
v_gene: TRBV11-3
j_gene: TRBJ2-2
d_gene: -
CDR3nt: TGTGCCAGCGGCATACTCAGGGGCACCGGGGAGCTGTTTTTT
CDR3aa: CASGILRGTGELFF

abundance: -
v_gene: TRBV5-1
j_gene: TRBJ2-7
d_gene: -
CDR3nt: TGCGCCAGCAGCTTAGATTGGAGCGAGCAGTACTTC
CDR3aa: CASSLDWSEQYF

abundance: -
v_gene: TRBV9
j_gene: TRBJ2-1
d_gene: -
CDR3nt: TGTGCCAGCAGCCCCCAATTGAGTTACAATGAGCAGTTCTTC
CDR3aa: CASSPQLSYNEQFF

abundance: once
v_gene: TRBV16
j_gene: TRBJ1-2
d_gene: TRBD1
CDR3nt: TGTGCCAGCAGCCTCCCGGGACAGGAGACAAACTATGGCTACACCTTC
CDR3aa: CASSLPGQETNYGYTF

abundance: -
v_gene: TRBV6-4
j_gene: TRBJ1-1
d_gene: -
CDR3nt: TGTGCCAGCAGTACCTCTCCCGGCAGGGCAGTTGAAGCTTTCTTT
CDR3aa: CASSTSPGRAVEAFF

abundance: -
v_gene: TRBV18
j_gene: TRBJ2-4
d_gene: TRBD1
CDR3nt: TGTGCCAGCTCACTCTTACAGGGGGCCGGAAACATTCAGTACTTC
CDR3aa: CASSLLQGAGNIQYF

abundance: -
v_gene: TRBV5-1
j_gene: TRBJ1-1
d_gene: -
CDR3nt: TGCGCCAGCAGCGCGGACAGACAGAACACTGAAGCTTTCTTT
CDR3aa: CASSADRQNTEAFF

abundance: -
v_gene: TRBV5-1
j_gene: TRBJ2-7
d_gene: TRBD2
CDR3nt: TGCGCCAGCAGCTTGGTTACTAGCGGGAGCCACGAGCAGTACTTC
CDR3aa: CASSLVTSGSHEQYF

abundance: -
v_gene: TRBV4-1
j_gene: TRBJ2-1
d_gene: TRBD1
CDR3nt: TGCGCCAGCAGCCAAGTGTTTTTAGGGACAGGGCTTTCCTCCCCCAAGGGGTTCTTC
CDR3aa: CASSQVFLGTGLSSPKGFF

abundance: -
v_gene: TRBV15
j_gene: TRBJ2-5
d_gene: TRBD2
CDR3nt: TGTGCCACCAGCAGGGGTGCGGGAGTGGGAGAGACCCAGTACTTC
CDR3aa: CATSRGAGVGETQYF